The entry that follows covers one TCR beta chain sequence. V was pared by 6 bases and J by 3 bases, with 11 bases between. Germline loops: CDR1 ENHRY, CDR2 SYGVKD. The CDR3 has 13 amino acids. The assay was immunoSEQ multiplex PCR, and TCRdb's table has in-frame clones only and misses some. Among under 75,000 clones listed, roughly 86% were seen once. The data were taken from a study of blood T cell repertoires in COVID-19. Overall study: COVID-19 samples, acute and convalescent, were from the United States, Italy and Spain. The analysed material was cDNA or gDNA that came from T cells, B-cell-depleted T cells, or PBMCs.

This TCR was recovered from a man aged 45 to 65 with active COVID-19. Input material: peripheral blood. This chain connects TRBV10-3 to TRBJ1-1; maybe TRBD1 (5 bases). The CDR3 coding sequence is TGTGCCATCAGAGGTGGAGGGGACACTGAAGCTTTCTTT. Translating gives CAIRGGGDTEAFF.